A single sample gave rise to the 14 T cell receptor beta chains below, sequenced in a study of glioma-infiltrating T cells (dated by TCRdb to the mid-2010s). TCRdb names Illumina MiSeq as the instrument used. The iRepertoire nested amplicon-rescue multiplex PCR (arm-PCR) platform was used to amplify TCR alpha and beta CDR3 regions from RNA. TCRdb's own reprocessing of the public reads used fastp at Q25 and MiXCR and kept productive beta chains. CDR3 protein sequences are deduplicated, and each keeps its most common genes and DNA. The sample data list about 89,000 distinct CDR3 sequences, and about 25% of these were observed just once. About 6.6% of the sample rests with the top ten. Sequenced material: glioma tissue, nonneoplastic brain tissue, or PBMCs (not recorded which). These receptors were taken from a human donor with low-grade glioma or glioblastoma, undergoing nonglioma brain surgery, or in good health (not recorded which).

This clonotype was seen a few times. The chain uses TRBV7-8 and TRBJ2-6; D not certain. The length of the CDR3 is 18 residues. Trimming cost V 1 base and J 4 bases, with 17 bases left between them. CDR1 is SGHVS, CDR2 FQNEAQ, per germline. Here the CDR3 DNA reads TGTGCCAGCAGCTTAGTAGGTCTAGATCTGTCGGGGGCCAACGTCCTGACTTTC. It translates to CASSLVGLDLSGANVLTF. Complete variable domain (other parts from reference TRBV7-8 and TRBJ2-6): GAGVSQSPRYKVAKRGQDVALRCDPISGHVSLFWYQQALGQGPEFLTYFQNEAQLDKSGLPSDRFFAERPEGSVSTLKIQRTQQEDSAVYLCASSLVGLDLSGANVLTFGAGSRLTVL.

The chain couples TRBV2 to TRBJ2-7, with a possible D match to TRBD1 (6 bases). The CDR3 is 17 amino acids. Germline-derived CDR1 and CDR2 are SNHLY and FYNNEI. Trimming removed 2 bases at V and 0 bases at J, with 17 bases between. CDR3 DNA sequence: TGTGCCAGCAGTGAACTCCCGACAGGTTTGAGCTCCTACGAGCAGTACTTC. It is translated as CASSELPTGLSSYEQYF.

This clonotype was seen ten or more times. The chain has TRBV6-1 and TRBJ2-2; 12 nucleotides align to TRBD2. Unmatched junction bases numbered 4, after V lost 0 bases and J lost 5 bases. The CDR3 length is 17 residues. From germline, CDR1 is MNHNS and CDR2 SASEGT. The DNA for the CDR3 is TGTGCCAGCAGTGAAGCAGCTCTAGCGGGGGGGACCGGGGAGCTGTTTTTT. Translating gives CASSEAALAGGTGELFF.

This clonotype came up many times. J is TRBJ1-5 and V is TRBV25-1; D is perhaps TRBD1 (5 bases). The length of the CDR3 is 13 residues. The V gene's germline CDR1 is MGHDK and CDR2 SYGVNS. Trimming left V 3 bases short and J 6 bases short, with 9 bases between. CDR3 in amino acids: CASSEGGAQPQHF. CDR3 bases: TGTGCCAGCAGTGAGGGAGGGGCTCAGCCCCAGCATTTT.

This chain uses TRBV3-1 with TRBJ1-5; a possible D gene is TRBD1 (6 bases). Germline lookup yields CDR1 LGHDT and CDR2 YNNKEL (reference sequence). Trimming removed 4 bases at V and 0 bases at J, with 7 bases between. This CDR3 has 14 amino acids. The CDR3 DNA sequence: TGTGCCAGCAGCCGACAGGCTAGCAATCAGCCCCAGCATTTT. Translated, it gives CASSRQASNQPQHF.

This clonotype was seen a single time. One end of the junction is discordant with germline, which a read error may explain. The chain couples TRBV7-8 to TRBJ1-5; D possibly corresponds to TRBD1 (5 bases). The CDR3 contains 17 residues. Looked up from germline, CDR1 is SGHVS and CDR2 is FQNEAQ. CDR3 amino acids: CAGSPWGSPSGNQPQHF. As DNA, the CDR3 is TGTGCCGGCAGCCCTTGGGGCAGTCCCTCGGGCAATCAGCCCCAGCATTTT.

This clonotype has ten or more counts. V and J are TRBV6-1 and TRBJ1-6; no clear D gene. The CDR3 consists of 16 residues. Germline CDR1 MNHNS, CDR2 SASEGT. V gave up 7 bases and J gave up 3 bases, with 16 bases separating them. The CDR3 DNA sequence: TGTGCCAGCAAGGGATGGGAGGCCGACTATAATTCACCCCTCCACTTT. Encoded protein: CASKGWEADYNSPLHF.

This clonotype was recorded many times. The chain combines TRBV7-2 with TRBJ1-2, with D unresolved. Deletions cut 3 bases from V and 2 bases from J, with 7 bases between. From germline, CDR1 is SGHTA and CDR2 FQGNSA. The CDR3 runs 13 residues. In DNA form, the CDR3 reads TGTGCCAGCAGCTTCGGAGGGAACTATGGCTACACCTTC. This codes for CASSFGGNYGYTF. Full variable domain (outside the CDR3, taken from reference TRBV7-2 and TRBJ1-2): GAGVSQSPSNKVTEKGKDVELRCDPISGHTALYWYRQSLGQGLEFLIYFQGNSAPDKSGLPSDRFSAERTGGSVSTLTIQRTQQEDSAVYLCASSFGGNYGYTFGSGTRLTVV.

The J gene is TRBJ1-1, the V gene TRBV28; D may be TRBD1 (5 bases). There are 15 residues in the CDR3. V dropped 3 bases and J dropped 1 base, with 12 bases sitting between them. CDR1 and CDR2 (germline): MDHEN, SYDVKM. CDR3: CASSFSGSTNTEAFF. DNA for the CDR3: TGTGCCAGCAGTTTTTCAGGGAGCACGAACACTGAAGCTTTCTTT. Drawing the rest from reference TRBV28 and TRBJ1-1, the complete variable domain is DVKVTQSSRYLVKRTGEKVFLECVQDMDHENMFWYRQDPGLGLRLIYFSYDVKMKEKGDIPEGYSVSREKKERFSLILESASTNQTSMYLCASSFSGSTNTEAFFGQGTRLTVV.

Points on this clonotype: A much larger clone lies one base from this, so it may be a read error. The chain carries TRBV5-4 and TRBJ2-5; 7 bases are shared with TRBD1. CDR3 size: 14 residues. Per the germline V gene, CDR1 is SGHNT and CDR2 is YYREEE (reference sequence). For the CDR3, the DNA is TGTGCCAGCAGCCCCTGGACAGGACAAGAGAACCAGTACTTC. It specifies CASSPWTGQENQYF.

The chain has TRBV29-1 and TRBJ2-3; D remains ambiguous. Germline lookup yields CDR1 SQVTM and CDR2 ANQGSEA. V was cut by 2 bases and J by 3 bases, with 9 bases left in between. This CDR3 is 13 amino acids long. This CDR3 reads CSVELSGTDTQYF. CDR3 in DNA: TGCAGCGTTGAACTTTCAGGAACAGATACGCAGTATTTT.

The count of this clonotype is one. A much larger clone differs from this one at a single base, so this may be a read error. This chain links TRBV4-2 with TRBJ2-7; 8 nucleotides line up with TRBD2. In germline, CDR1 is LGHNA, CDR2 YNFKEQ. This CDR3 contains 14 residues. V shed 4 bases, J shed 7 bases, and the junction held 9 bases outside the gene matches. This CDR3 reads CASSPGTRGREQYF. DNA for the CDR3: TGTGCCAGCAGCCCGGGGACTAGAGGGAGGGAGCAGTACTTC.

In this sample, this clonotype turned up many times. The chain joins TRBV20-1 to TRBJ1-2, with D tentatively TRBD1 (6 bases). Germline assignment: CDR1 DFQATT and CDR2 SNEGSKA (reference sequence). Trimming stripped 5 bases from V and 7 bases from J, with 26 bases between. This CDR3 spans 16 amino acids. CDR3: CSARTVQGAGFGGYTF. For the CDR3, the DNA is TGCAGTGCTCGTACCGTACAGGGAGCCGGGTTTGGTGGCTACACCTTC.

This clonotype was detected many times. The rearrangement joins TRBV6-1 to TRBJ1-1; unclear D gene. The CDR3 has 19 amino acids. Germline lookup yields CDR1 MNHNS and CDR2 SASEGT. Trimming took 5 bases from V and 6 from J, leaving 31 bases between them. DNA of the CDR3: TGTGCCAGCAGTTCTCGTGCGGCGCGGACGGGGAGAACAAACGCTGAAGCTTTCTTT. It yields the protein CASSSRAARTGRTNAEAFF.